The rows below give T cell receptor beta chains drawn from one sample of a study of response to subunit inactivated influenza vaccine. TCRdb reprocessed the RT-PCR reads with MiXCR, giving one entry per CDR3 protein. Found here are around 650,000 distinct CDR3 sequences, 15% to 18% of them singletons; the top ten hold approximately 10%. Sample: PBMCs from blood, taken less than 13 days after vaccination. These receptors were collected from a man aged 50-59 years who received an inactivated influenza vaccine. CDR3s include the opening cysteine and the closing phenylalanine or tryptophan. The order of the fields is clone size, V gene, CDR3 length, D gene, J gene, CDR3 protein, CDR3 DNA. A D gene is named only where the DNA matches it firmly. Only part of the rows carry a size: once, few, many, or a class if the clone is expanded.

few	TRBV29-1	12	-	TRBJ1-1	CSVVREWDEAFF	TGCAGCGTTGTGAGGGAGTGGGATGAAGCTTTCTTT
-	TRBV7-2	15	TRBD2	TRBJ2-1	CASRTLLAGYNEQFF	TGTGCCAGCAGGACTTTACTAGCGGGATACAATGAGCAGTTCTTC
-	TRBV30	13	-	TRBJ1-5	CAWSVQGFQPQHF	TGTGCCTGGAGTGTACAAGGGTTTCAGCCCCAGCATTTT
-	TRBV5-1	15	-	TRBJ2-3	CASSLEPTSTDTQYF	TGCGCCAGCAGCTTGGAGCCAACTAGCACAGATACGCAGTATTTT
many	TRBV12-3/TRBV12-4	15	TRBD2	TRBJ2-3	CASSFQRGRTDTQYF	TGTGCCAGCAGTTTTCAGCGGGGGAGGACAGATACGCAGTATTTT
many	TRBV5-1	15	TRBD1	TRBJ2-2	CASRRGQGNTGELFF	TGCGCCAGCAGACGCGGACAGGGGAACACCGGGGAGCTGTTTTTT
few	TRBV5-1	17	-	TRBJ2-3	CASSTPGGGLQADTQYF	TGCGCCAGCAGCACCCCCGGTGGGGGGTTACAGGCAGATACGCAGTATTTT
-	TRBV5-1	15	-	TRBJ1-2	CASSSGRELLDGYTF	TGCGCCAGCAGCTCCGGACGGGAGTTACTTGATGGCTACACCTTC
few	TRBV5-1	14	TRBD1	TRBJ2-5	CASSSDRVGETQYF	TGCGCCAGCAGCTCCGACAGGGTTGGAGAGACCCAGTACTTC
-	TRBV11-2	18	-	TRBJ1-3	CASSLVSSTGDSGNTIYF	TGTGCCAGCAGCTTAGTCTCCTCAACAGGTGACTCTGGAAACACCATATATTTT
few	TRBV5-8	17	-	TRBJ1-1	CASRSPPQGGGNTEAFF	TGTGCCAGCAGATCTCCCCCACAGGGTGGTGGGAACACTGAAGCTTTCTTT
-	TRBV7-9	16	TRBD2	TRBJ2-5	CASSGPSGLAQETQYF	TGTGCCAGCAGCGGGCCTAGCGGCCTTGCCCAAGAGACCCAGTACTTC
many	TRBV12-3/TRBV12-4	14	-	TRBJ2-1	CASSLVGPPNEQFF	TGTGCCAGCAGTTTAGTAGGTCCCCCCAATGAGCAGTTCTTC
-	TRBV4-2	16	TRBD1	TRBJ2-7	CASSQETGKGTYEQYF	TGTGCCAGCAGCCAGGAGACAGGGAAGGGGACCTACGAGCAGTACTTC
few	TRBV19	15	-	TRBJ2-3	CASRIGGGITDTQYF	TGTGCCAGTAGGATCGGCGGGGGCATCACAGATACGCAGTATTTT
few	TRBV12-3/TRBV12-4	13	TRBD1	TRBJ1-5	CASGRDRAQPQHF	TGTGCCAGCGGCCGGGACAGGGCTCAGCCCCAGCATTTT
few	TRBV29-1	12	-	TRBJ2-5	CSVDRGSETQYF	TGCAGCGTTGATAGGGGGTCCGAGACCCAGTACTTC
-	TRBV20-1	16	-	TRBJ2-5	CSARPEDWRRLETQYF	TGCAGTGCTCGACCCGAGGACTGGAGGAGGTTAGAGACCCAGTACTTC
many	TRBV29-1	12	-	TRBJ2-7	CSVEEDSPKQYF	TGCAGCGTTGAAGAGGACAGTCCCAAGCAGTACTTC
-	TRBV20-1	15	TRBD2	TRBJ2-2	CSATSGLAKTGELFF	TGCAGTGCTACCTCGGGACTAGCGAAGACCGGGGAGCTGTTTTTT
many	TRBV2	13	TRBD1	TRBJ2-1	CATVDRRFNEQFF	TGTGCCACCGTGGACAGGAGATTCAATGAGCAGTTCTTC
-	TRBV5-1	14	-	TRBJ1-1	CASSLDGLGTEAFF	TGCGCCAGCAGCTTGGATGGGTTGGGCACTGAAGCTTTCTTT
-	TRBV28	18	-	TRBJ1-5	CASSTTPWSGHPNQPQHF	TGTGCCAGCAGCACTACCCCTTGGTCGGGCCACCCCAATCAGCCCCAGCATTTT
few	TRBV20-1	15	-	TRBJ2-7	CSGPLGSRNSYEQYF	TGCAGTGGTCCCTTGGGGTCCCGGAACTCCTACGAGCAGTACTTC
few	TRBV18	13	-	TRBJ2-7	CASRAPQSDEQYF	TGTGCCAGTCGGGCCCCCCAAAGCGACGAGCAGTACTTC
-	TRBV6-1	14	-	TRBJ1-6	CASSEAGGNSPLHF	TGTGCCAGCAGTGAAGCAGGAGGGAATTCACCCCTCCACTTT
few	TRBV7-3	16	-	TRBJ2-1	CASSQIPGRLYNEQFF	TGTGCCAGCAGCCAGATTCCGGGACGGCTGTACAATGAGCAGTTCTTC
few	TRBV11-1	15	TRBD1	TRBJ2-7	CASSNGGTGHHEQYF	TGTGCCAGCAGCAACGGGGGGACAGGGCACCACGAGCAGTACTTC
-	TRBV20-1	15	-	TRBJ2-1	CSAMMLVGPKNEQFF	TGCAGTGCTATGATGTTGGTCGGACCGAAGAATGAGCAGTTCTTC
-	TRBV28	11	-	TRBJ1-1	CASSFVTEAFF	TGTGCCAGCAGTTTTGTGACTGAAGCTTTCTTT
few	TRBV6-1	15	-	TRBJ2-1	CASFEGPLSGNEQFF	TGTGCCTCCTTCGAGGGGCCCCTCTCAGGGAATGAGCAGTTCTTC
-	TRBV6-5	15	-	TRBJ1-2	CASSYSQGNIGGYTF	TGTGCCAGCAGTTACTCGCAGGGTAATATCGGTGGCTACACCTTC
-	TRBV20-1	14	-	TRBJ2-7	CSGRGRVGSYEQYF	TGCAGTGGAAGAGGCAGAGTGGGTTCCTACGAGCAGTACTTC
few	TRBV7-2	15	-	TRBJ1-5	CASSLLFQAAQPQHF	TGTGCCAGCAGCTTACTGTTTCAGGCGGCTCAGCCCCAGCATTTT
few	TRBV20-1	14	TRBD2	TRBJ2-1	CSARPPAGDDEQFF	TGCAGTGCTAGACCACCAGCGGGAGATGATGAGCAGTTCTTC
few	TRBV7-7	15	TRBD1	TRBJ2-1	CASSSGQGSANEQFF	TGTGCTAGCAGCTCGGGACAGGGATCCGCCAATGAGCAGTTCTTC
few	TRBV5-5	17	TRBD2	TRBJ2-3	CASSLAASGGRTDTQYF	TGTGCCAGCAGCTTGGCGGCTAGCGGGGGCCGCACAGATACGCAGTATTTT
few	TRBV20-1	13	-	TRBJ1-5	CSARVGRGQPQHF	TGCAGTGCTAGAGTGGGGCGAGGTCAGCCCCAGCATTTT